This passage covers 25 T cell receptor beta chains from one sample sequenced in a study of blood T cells in healthy people across ages. For the second PCR, which ran for about 7 to 11 cycles, a sample-barcoded 5' primer and a J-beta primer mix were used. TCRdb redid the calling of the 5' RACE reads with MiXCR, one entry per CDR3 protein. The profile shows 700,000 to 900,000 distinct CDR3 sequences, 40% to 65% of them singletons. Sequenced sample: blood. These receptors were collected from an elderly man in good health.

This clonotype was counted a few times. The genes are TRBV7-2 and TRBJ2-1, with 9 nucleotides matching TRBD2. Germline V gene data show CDR1 as SGHTA and CDR2 as FQGNSA. J gave up 9 bases and V 4 bases, and 13 bases lay outside the gene matches. This CDR3 comprises 16 residues. CDR3 region: CASSSTAPREGAEQFF. The DNA for the CDR3 is TGTGCCAGCAGCTCTACTGCTCCGCGGGAGGGGGCTGAGCAGTTCTTC.

V gene TRBV20-1 combines with J gene TRBJ2-7; TRBD2 matches 12 bases. The CDR3 consists of 19 residues. CDR1 is DFQATT and CDR2 is SNEGSKA in the germline V gene (reference sequence). Trimming removed 3 bases from V and 0 bases from J; junction bases left unmatched: 15. In DNA form, the CDR3 reads TGCAGTGCTAGGGATTTCGGGACTAGCGGGTCCGGAAGCTCCTACGAGCAGTACTTC. It specifies CSARDFGTSGSGSSYEQYF.

This clonotype was seen more than once but under ten times. The CDR3 reads CASSLLTPPYEQYF. CDR3 nucleotides: TGTGCCAGCAGTTTATTAACCCCTCCCTACGAGCAGTACTTC. V gene TRBV27 combines with J gene TRBJ2-4; D is uncertain. The J call may be in error: the DNA end matches TRBJ2-7 better. The length of the CDR3 is 14 residues. CDR1 is MNHEY and CDR2 is SMNVEV in the germline V gene (reference sequence).

Turning to this clonotype: A much larger clone lies a single base off, so this may be a read error. The genes are TRBV5-1 and TRBJ2-7; tentatively, D is TRBD2 (5 bases). With the DNA end fitting TRBJ2-5 better, the J assignment may be wrong. Germline assignment: CDR1 SGHRS and CDR2 YFSETQ. The CDR3 is 14 amino acids. The CDR3: CASSLGGVQKTQYF. DNA of the CDR3: TGCGCCAGCAGCTTGGGGGGAGTTCAAAAGACCCAGTACTTC.

This chain connects TRBV12-3 or TRBV12-4 to TRBJ2-3; 9 bases are a match to TRBD2. The CDR3 runs 15 residues. The J segment lost 5 bases and the V segment lost 6 bases, leaving 9 bases of the junction unmatched. As DNA, the CDR3 is TGTGCCAGCAGGGATAGCGGGAGTGGTGGAGATACGCAGTATTTT. This sequence encodes CASRDSGSGGDTQYF.

V usage is TRBV27 and J usage is TRBJ1-2, with D possibly TRBD1 on 5 matching bases. V shed 8 bases and J shed 4 bases, with 11 bases lying between them. This CDR3 is built from 12 residues. Germline lookup yields CDR1 MNHEY and CDR2 SMNVEV (reference sequence). The CDR3 DNA is TGTGCCAGCGGGGGATATCCCTATGGCTACACCTTC. It yields the protein CASGGYPYGYTF.

The gene calls are TRBV9 and TRBJ2-4; possible D gene TRBD2, 7 bases. Germline CDR1 and CDR2: SGDLS and YYNGEE. The V and J ends lost 5 bases and 7 bases respectively, with 13 bases between them. This CDR3 is 13 amino acids long. DNA of the CDR3: TGTGCCAGCAGTGGGGGGGCCGAGAACATTCAGTACTTC. Amino acids: CASSGGAENIQYF. Variable domain in full (rest from reference TRBV9 and TRBJ2-4): DSGVTQTPKHLITATGQRVTLRCSPRSGDLSVYWYQQSLDQGLQFLIQYYNGEERAKGNILERFSAQQFPDLHSELNLSSLELGDSALYFCASSGGAENIQYFGAGTRLSVL.

This clonotype came up a few times. The chain is built from TRBV2 and TRBJ1-4; D unclear. V lost 5 bases and J lost 2, with 9 bases in between. Germline V gives CDR1 SNHLY, CDR2 FYNNEI. The CDR3 totals 14 residues. The CDR3 loop reads CASSLAVTNEKLFF. CDR3 nucleotide sequence: TGTGCCAGCAGTCTTGCCGTGACTAATGAAAAACTGTTTTTT.

The CDR3 loop reads CSARDPAGYYGYTF. In nucleotides, the CDR3 is TGCAGTGCTAGAGATCCGGCAGGGTACTATGGCTACACCTTC. The chain couples TRBV20-1 to TRBJ1-2; possibly TRBD1 for D (5 bases). The CDR3 is 14 residues long. CDR1 and CDR2 (germline): DFQATT, SNEGSKA (reference sequence). V shed 0 bases and J shed 3 bases, with 11 bases lying between them.

This clonotype was seen only a few times. The rearrangement links TRBV20-1 to TRBJ2-6; 9 bases are shared with TRBD1. The germline V gene encodes CDR1 DFQATT and CDR2 SNEGSKA (reference sequence). The CDR3 totals 17 residues. Unmatched junction bases numbered 10, after V lost 3 bases and J lost 4 bases. CDR3 DNA sequence: TGCAGTGCTAGCCCTCTCACAGGGGGCTCAGGGGCCAACGTCCTGACTTTC. It yields the protein CSASPLTGGSGANVLTF.

V and J are TRBV20-1 and TRBJ2-7; D perhaps matches TRBD1 (6 bases). V lost 4 bases, J lost 6 bases, and 25 bases lay in between. The CDR3 covers 16 residues. Germline lookup yields CDR1 DFQATT and CDR2 SNEGSKA (reference sequence). The CDR3, as DNA: TGCAGTGCTATCCAACAGGGCCAGCGAGTTACCACCGAGCAGTACTTC. The encoded protein is CSAIQQGQRVTTEQYF.

This clonotype was observed a handful of times. This sequence joins TRBV5-1 and TRBJ2-1; 9 nucleotides align to TRBD2. Germline CDR1 is SGHRS and CDR2 is YFSETQ. V lost 4 bases and J lost 6; bases outside the gene matches: 8. The length of the CDR3 is 15 residues. The chain's CDR3 is CASSPLGREGNEQFF. The CDR3 DNA reads as TGCGCCAGCAGCCCCTTAGGGCGGGAGGGCAATGAGCAGTTCTTC.

The genes are TRBV6-5 and TRBJ2-7, with D maybe TRBD1 (5 bases). V shed 0 bases and J shed 3 bases, with 9 bases lying between them. This CDR3 has 14 amino acids. Germline V gene sequence: CDR1 MNHEY, CDR2 SVGAGI. CDR3 sequence: CASSYSKRGYEQYF. The CDR3 DNA reads as TGTGCCAGCAGTTACTCGAAAAGGGGCTACGAGCAGTACTTC.

The chain carries TRBV15 and TRBJ2-1; D is perhaps TRBD2 (6 bases). The V end was cut by 1 base, the J end by 5 bases, with 18 bases between. The CDR3 consists of 17 residues. The V gene's germline CDR1 is LNHNV and CDR2 YYDKDF (reference sequence). The CDR3 nucleotides are TGTGCCACCAGCAGAGGCTTTGGGAGCGCGGGGAACAATGAGCAGTTCTTC. Translated, it gives CATSRGFGSAGNNEQFF.

This clonotype was counted a few times. The chain's CDR3 is CSATATSANHYNEQFF. Written as DNA, the CDR3 is TGCAGTGCTACCGCGACTAGCGCGAACCACTACAATGAGCAGTTCTTC. The chain uses TRBV20-1 and TRBJ2-1, with TRBD2 matching 8 bases. Germline V gene data show CDR1 as DFQATT and CDR2 as SNEGSKA (reference sequence). V dropped 4 bases and J dropped 3; count of bases not matched to a gene: 11. The CDR3 runs 16 residues.

V and J are TRBV10-3 and TRBJ1-5; no reliable D call. The V gene's germline CDR1 is ENHRY and CDR2 SYGVKD. V dropped 3 bases and J dropped 0 bases, with 6 bases sitting between them. The CDR3 has 14 residues. The CDR3 sequence is CAISDGYSNQPQHF. The CDR3 bases are TGTGCCATCAGTGACGGATATAGCAATCAGCCCCAGCATTTT.

The chain recombines TRBV20-1 with TRBJ1-6; 9 bases are shared with TRBD1. Germline CDR1 and CDR2: DFQATT and SNEGSKA (reference sequence). The CDR3 contains 17 residues. With V trimmed by 0 bases and J by 2 bases, 5 bases remained unmatched. The chain's CDR3 is CSARDPGQGAYNSPLHF. CDR3 in DNA: TGCAGTGCTAGAGATCCGGGACAGGGAGCCTATAATTCACCCCTCCACTTT.

This clonotype occurred a few times. The chain is built from TRBV12-3 or TRBV12-4 and TRBJ1-6; 8 positions agree with TRBD1. With 5 bases clipped from V and 8 bases from J, the junction kept 5 bases outside the gene matches. The CDR3 totals 14 residues. The CDR3 reads CASSTQGVYSPLHF. The DNA for the CDR3 is TGTGCCAGCAGTACACAGGGGGTCTATTCACCCCTCCACTTT.

This chain uses TRBV9 with TRBJ2-1; TRBD2 matches at 16 bases. This CDR3 region has 16 residues. Unmatched junction bases numbered 5, after V lost 3 bases and J lost 8 bases. Germline-derived CDR1 and CDR2 are SGDLS and YYNGEE. CDR3 loop: CASSAGTSGRADEQFF. DNA of the CDR3: TGTGCCAGCAGCGCCGGGACTAGCGGGAGGGCCGATGAGCAGTTCTTC.

This clonotype came up once. The V call is TRBV13, the J call TRBJ2-4; 10 bases are shared with TRBD2. Trimming cost V 3 bases and J 9 bases; bases outside gene matches: 14. Germline V gene sequence: CDR1 PRHDT, CDR2 FYEKMQ (reference sequence). The CDR3 totals 17 residues. For the CDR3, the DNA is TGTGCCAGCAGCTTTGGGGTCAGCGGGAGGGCCAGGGGCATTCAGTACTTC. Residues: CASSFGVSGRARGIQYF.

The chain is built from TRBV19 and TRBJ2-1; D may be TRBD2 (7 bases). Germline V lookup: CDR1 LNHDA, CDR2 SQIVND (reference sequence). CDR3 length: 15 amino acids. Trimming shortened V by 7 bases and J by 6 bases, and 19 bases separated the two germline ends. The CDR3 region is CASKGGGAGGNEQFF. As DNA, the CDR3 is TGTGCCAGTAAGGGGGGGGGAGCTGGCGGCAATGAGCAGTTCTTC. The full variable domain, rest sourced from reference TRBV19 and TRBJ2-1, is DGGITQSPKYLFRKEGQNVTLSCEQNLNHDAMYWYRQDPGQGLRLIYYSQIVNDFQKGDIAEGYSVSREKKESFPLTVTSAQKNPTAFYLCASKGGGAGGNEQFFGPGTRLTVL.

The chain joins TRBV6-5 to TRBJ2-3, with 14 bases identical to TRBD2. Germline CDR1 reads MNHEY; CDR2 reads SVGAGI. The CDR3 length is 16 residues. J gave up 5 bases and V 5 bases, and 6 bases lay outside the gene matches. CDR3 sequence reads: CASSRLAGGLGDTQYF. The CDR3 DNA reads TGTGCCAGCAGTCGACTAGCGGGAGGGCTCGGAGATACGCAGTATTTT.

This clonotype was recorded a few times. The J gene is TRBJ2-1, the V gene TRBV29-1; no clear D. V gave up 4 bases and J gave up 0 bases, with 13 bases separating them. Germline CDR1 SQVTM, CDR2 ANQGSEA. The CDR3 sequence is 15 residues long. CDR3 protein: CSVVGVTISYNEQFF. The CDR3 DNA reads as TGCAGCGTTGTTGGGGTGACGATCTCCTACAATGAGCAGTTCTTC.

The chain combines TRBV7-6 with TRBJ2-1; 11 nucleotides agree with TRBD2. After removal of 5 bases from V and 5 bases from J, the junction contained 14 bases not matched to a gene. The CDR3 spans 18 residues. The germline V gene has CDR1 SGHVS and CDR2 FNYEAQ. The CDR3 region is CASSPGVLAGGPDNEQFF. The DNA for the CDR3 is TGTGCCAGCAGCCCAGGGGTATTAGCGGGAGGGCCTGACAATGAGCAGTTCTTC.

The rearrangement uses TRBV29-1 and TRBJ2-5, with a possible D match to TRBD1 (5 bases). CDR1 and CDR2 (germline): SQVTM, ANQGSEA. This CDR3 has 13 residues. Between the trimmed V and J ends, which lost 1 base and 4 bases, there was a span of 10 bases. In DNA form, the CDR3 reads TGCAGCGTTGAAGGTGGGGCTGGAGAGACCCAGTACTTC. Translation: CSVEGGAGETQYF.